The present T cell receptor (beta chain) was sequenced within a study of T cell responses to AZD1222 COVID-19 vaccine (TCRdb year 2021). Regarding the research as a whole: A total of approximately 240 trial participants underwent TCR sequencing, of whom about 200 had received two doses of AZD1222 and 26 had received two doses of the MenACWY control vaccine. Trial participants were enrolled by age into 18-55, 56-69 and 70-plus year subgroups, with 148, 28 and 57 TCR-sequenced participants respectively. General study outcomes and caveats: Vaccine-associated CD4 TCRs spanned the whole spike protein, with dominant responses in regions 160-218 and 743-854. Because no day 14 peak-response samples were available, the repertoires could be characterized only after the peak T cell response. Epitopes outside the regions mutated in the B.1.351 and B.1.1.7 variants were reportedly recognized by nearly half of the unique spike-specific TCRs. Conclusions about previously exposed vaccinees are limited because only five to seven AZD1222 recipients were SARS-CoV-2 seropositive at baseline. The 56-69-year group was small, and its depth increase did not reach significance, likely because of low power. Participants were mostly white British and included more females than males, and it was suggested by the authors that clonal diversity may have been underestimated. Spike-specific TCR breadth and depth rose significantly after two AZD1222 doses compared with day 0 and with MenACWY recipients.

For this clone: What this receptor recognizes is not known. Base qualities are not provided; no much larger clone lies one nucleotide away.

Reading the label with the study, this specimen's time point is: baseline before first vaccination. The intended sense of this specimen's treatment or condition label: meningococcal conjugate vaccine given as trial control. Vaccinee samples came from UK trials COV001 and COV002, including a single-blind randomized controlled phase 2/3 trial of AZD1222 (ChAdOx1 nCoV-19) in healthy adults. For TCRbeta chain sequencing, PBMC samples from trial participants were taken at day 0 and at day 28 after the second dose. The CDR3 regions of human TCRbeta chains were analyzed by immunosequencing. Regarding the original processing steps: TCRs in the repertoires were compared against a reference library of SARS-CoV-2-specific TCRs that had been generated with the MIRA antigen-specificity platform. Breadth was defined as the fraction of unique TCRs that were SARS-CoV-2-associated. Depth was defined as the fraction of total T cells that were SARS-CoV-2-associated. Using the MIRA data, every spike-specific TCR was mapped to the spike region that the TCR reacted to and assigned to either a CD4 or a CD8 class. Log10-transformed breadth and depth values were compared by one-way ANOVA with Sidak's multiple comparisons tests. Sourced from immuneACCESS, this table was stored by TCRdb with only in-frame sequences that have V and J called. A share of the clones is absent; for the studies checked, an unresolved V gene accounts for under half, and the remainder has no known explanation. V and J calls and clone size are given by that table; D and trimming were obtained from the DNA. This sample is represented by under 150,000 clones; approximately 83% of them were singletons. The top ten constitute 3.9% of the sample.

Trimming removed 2 bases from V and 1 base from J, leaving 9 bases between the germline ends. The CDR3 goes from the cysteine to the phenylalanine over 14 residues. The entry retains the CDR3 DNA only, 42 bases that are in frame from base 1. CDR1 LNHDA and CDR2 SQIVND are derived from the germline V gene (reference sequence). The material sequenced was peripheral blood, taken on day 0 of MenACWY control vaccination. Recombination linked TRBV19 to TRBJ2-7; TRBD1 is a weak D gene call, 6 bases matching. This TCR was recovered from an adult in good health. The bases read TGTGCCAGTAGTATACAGGGGATTTCCTACGAGCAGTACTTC. Its protein reads: CASSIQGISYEQYF.